This is a list of T cell receptor beta chains from one sample in a study of blood T cell repertoires in COVID-19. Using immunoSEQ multiplex PCR, the repertoire was profiled, and TCRdb retains in-frame clones only, with some absent. The data contain 150,000 to 200,000 clones, 87% of them singletons. The sequencing input was PBMCs or T cells enriched from blood (not recorded which). These receptors were collected from a woman in her 50s who had recovered from COVID-19. Both conserved end residues are part of each CDR3. A D gene is named only where the DNA matches it firmly. A row's size may be missing; if present it is once, few, many or a size class.

d_call	v_call	j_call	clone_size	cdr3_nt	cdr3_aa
-	TRBV7-9	TRBJ1-1	-	TGTGCCAGCAGCCTGCAATCTATGAACACTGAAGCTTTCTTT	CASSLQSMNTEAFF
TRBD1	TRBV2	TRBJ1-1	-	TGTGCCAGCACGGACAGGGGTCGGGGAATGAACACTGAAGCTTTCTTT	CASTDRGRGMNTEAFF
-	TRBV7-2	TRBJ2-3	-	TGTGCCAGCAGCCCCCTTTTCCTCAGCACAGATACGCAGTATTTT	CASSPLFLSTDTQYF
TRBD2	TRBV9	TRBJ2-3	-	TGTGCCAGCAGCCCCGGACTAGGATCGGGCACAGATACGCAGTATTTT	CASSPGLGSGTDTQYF
TRBD1	TRBV11-2	TRBJ2-7	-	TGTGCCAGCAGCTTGGACAGGGGCTACGAGCAGTACTTC	CASSLDRGYEQYF
TRBD2	TRBV4-1	TRBJ2-5	-	TGCGCCAGCAGCCAAGAGGGAGCGGGAAGGTACCAAGAGACCCAGTACTTC	CASSQEGAGRYQETQYF
TRBD1	TRBV7-2	TRBJ1-4	-	TGTGCCAGCAGTAAGGACAGGGAACCCGAAAAACTGTTTTTT	CASSKDREPEKLFF
TRBD1	TRBV5-6	TRBJ2-7	-	TGTGCCAGCAGCCACAGGGGGCGCCCGGGCGAGCAGTACTTC	CASSHRGRPGEQYF
TRBD1	TRBV6-2/TRBV6-3	TRBJ2-5	-	TGTGCCAGCAGTTACTCGCGACAGGGTAGTCGGGAGACCCAGTACTTC	CASSYSRQGSRETQYF
-	TRBV5-1	TRBJ1-1	-	TGCGCCAGCAGCCTAGGTGGCGGGATAGCTTTCTTT	CASSLGGGIAFF
-	TRBV21-1	TRBJ2-5	-	TGTGCCAGCAGCACCCTCCGGGACTTACAAGAGACCCAGTACTTC	CASSTLRDLQETQYF
-	TRBV11-3	TRBJ2-1	-	TGTGCCAGCAGCTACCGGTCGGGCAATGAGCAGTTCTTC	CASSYRSGNEQFF
-	TRBV18	TRBJ2-7	few	TGTGCCAGCTCACCGTTAGCTAACTACGAGCAGTACTTC	CASSPLANYEQYF
TRBD1	TRBV15	TRBJ1-5	-	TGTGCCGTAGGGGACAGCGGGAGCAATCAGCCCCAGCATTTT	CAVGDSGSNQPQHF
-	TRBV7-8	TRBJ2-6	-	TGTGCCAGCAGCTTAGGGGACTTCGGGGCCAACGTCCTGACTTTC	CASSLGDFGANVLTF
-	TRBV28	TRBJ2-7	-	TGTGCCAGCAACCCCTCAGGGACCTACGAGCAGTACTTC	CASNPSGTYEQYF
-	TRBV5-1	TRBJ1-1	-	TGCGCCAGCACACCACCCTCGCGGGGTCCAAACACTGAAGCTTTCTTT	CASTPPSRGPNTEAFF
TRBD1	TRBV19	TRBJ1-2	-	TGTGCCAGTAGTCTCCCCGGGACAGGGGTCTATGGCTACACCTTC	CASSLPGTGVYGYTF
-	TRBV6-5	TRBJ2-3	-	TGTGCCAGCAGTCCGACTTTCACTAGCACAGATACGCAGTATTTT	CASSPTFTSTDTQYF
-	TRBV24-1	TRBJ1-2	-	TGTGCCACCAGCCTTCAGGGCTATGGCTACACCTTC	CATSLQGYGYTF
TRBD1	TRBV4-3	TRBJ1-5	-	TGCGCCAGCAGCCAAGAGGGGACAGGGAACCAGCCCCAGCATTTT	CASSQEGTGNQPQHF
-	TRBV7-9	TRBJ1-1	-	TGTGCCAGCAGCCAAACAGGGAGAGGGAACACTGAAGCTTTCTTT	CASSQTGRGNTEAFF
-	TRBV24-1	TRBJ1-5	-	TGTGCCACAGGACAGATTGGTCAGCCCCAGCATTTT	CATGQIGQPQHF
-	TRBV5-4	TRBJ2-3	-	TGTGCCAGCAGGGCAGGAGGGGCAGATACGCAGTATTTT	CASRAGGADTQYF
TRBD1	TRBV3-1/TRBV3-2	TRBJ2-7	-	TGTGCCAGCAGCCAAGCTAACAGGGGCGCCGAGCAGTACTTC	CASSQANRGAEQYF
-	TRBV24-1	TRBJ1-2	-	TGTGAAACTCGAAGCGGCTATGGCTACACCTTC	CETRSGYGYTF
TRBD2	TRBV24-1	TRBJ2-1	-	TGTGCCACCAGTGATAATAGCGGGAGTGTAAACAATGAGCAGTTCTTC	CATSDNSGSVNNEQFF
TRBD2	TRBV30	TRBJ2-3	-	TGTGCCTGGAGTGTACGTCGGACTAGCGGGAGCTTGGATACGCAGTATTTT	CAWSVRRTSGSLDTQYF
TRBD2	TRBV6-2/TRBV6-3	TRBJ2-3	-	TGTGCCAGCAGTTCTACTAGCGGGGGCCTTAGCACAGATACGCAGTATTTT	CASSSTSGGLSTDTQYF
TRBD2	TRBV5-1	TRBJ2-4	-	TGCGCCAGCAGCTATTCTAGCGGGAGGGATGACATTCAGTACTTC	CASSYSSGRDDIQYF
-	TRBV5-1	TRBJ1-6	-	TGCGCCAGCAGCTTGGACAGCTCCTATAATTCACCCCTCCACTTT	CASSLDSSYNSPLHF
-	TRBV6-5	TRBJ2-4	-	TGTGCCAGCAGTTACCGTCGGGAAGACAAAAACATTCAGTACTTC	CASSYRREDKNIQYF
TRBD2	TRBV18	TRBJ2-1	-	TGTGCCAGCTCACCACCGGGGGGGGTCAATGAGCAGTTCTTC	CASSPPGGVNEQFF